The TCR beta chain under discussion was sequenced for a study of blood T cell repertoires in COVID-19. Background on the study: PBMCs, B-cell-depleted T cells, or T cells provided the cDNA or gDNA that made up the material.

This CDR3 is 14 amino acids long. Trimming shortened V by 5 bases and J by 4 bases, and 17 bases separated the two germline ends. Germline lookup yields CDR1 GTSNPN and CDR2 SVGIG (reference sequence). Original analysis: From reference gene primer amplification, estimates of nucleated cell counts were derived. TCRdb keeps only in-frame clones here, not all; method: immunoSEQ multiplex PCR. V, J and clone size are taken as reported in that table, and D and trimming were inferred from the DNA itself. The sample consists of about 180,000 clones, over 80% of them appearing once. Specimen: peripheral blood. J is TRBJ1-2 and V is TRBV30; D possibly corresponds to TRBD1 (5 bases). This sequence originates from a woman aged 45-65 years with acute or convalescent COVID-19. The CDR3 region is CAWGNRGPAYGYTF. CDR3 coding DNA: TGTGCCTGGGGAAATAGGGGCCCGGCCTATGGCTACACCTTC. Using reference TRBV30 and TRBJ1-2 for the parts outside the CDR3, the full variable domain is SQTIHQWPATLVQPVGSPLSLECTVEGTSNPNLYWYRQAAGRGLQLLFYSVGIGQISSEVPQNLSASRPQDRQFILSSKKLLLSDSGFYLCAWGNRGPAYGYTFGSGTRLTVV.